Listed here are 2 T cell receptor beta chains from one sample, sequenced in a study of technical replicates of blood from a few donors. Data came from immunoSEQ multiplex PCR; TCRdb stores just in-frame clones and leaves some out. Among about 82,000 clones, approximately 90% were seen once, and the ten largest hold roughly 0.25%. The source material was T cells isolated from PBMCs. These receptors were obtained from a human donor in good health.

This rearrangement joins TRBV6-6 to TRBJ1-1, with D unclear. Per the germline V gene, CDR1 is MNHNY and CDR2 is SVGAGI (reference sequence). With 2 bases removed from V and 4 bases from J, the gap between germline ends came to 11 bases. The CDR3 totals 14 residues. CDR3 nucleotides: TGTGCCAGCAGTTACGAACCCGCGGGCACTGAAGCTTTCTTT. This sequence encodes CASSYEPAGTEAFF.

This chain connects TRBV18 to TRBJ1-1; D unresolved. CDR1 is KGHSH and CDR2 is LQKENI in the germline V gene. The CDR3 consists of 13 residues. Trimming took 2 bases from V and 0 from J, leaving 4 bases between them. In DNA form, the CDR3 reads TGTGCCAGCTCACCAGACTTGAACACTGAAGCTTTCTTT. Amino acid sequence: CASSPDLNTEAFF.